The 8 T cell receptor beta chains presented below share a single source sample, sequenced in a study of cytomegalovirus exposure and HLA in healthy donors (TCRdb year 2017). The library relied on the immunoSEQ multiplex PCR assay. TCRdb stores this immuneACCESS table with in-frame sequences only. Part of the clones is absent; in the studies checked, under half of the shortfall reflects unresolved V genes, and no reason is known for the rest. Present in this sample are some 140,000 clones, 84% of which were seen just once. The leading ten clones occupy 1.4% of the sample. The sample consisted of PBMCs. These receptors were collected from a woman aged 25 to 45 in good health and CMV-seronegative.

J is TRBJ2-1 and V is TRBV5-1; TRBD2 matches at 9 bases. Germline-derived CDR1 and CDR2 are SGHRS and YFSETQ. CDR3 length equals 14 residues. The junction had 6 bases not matched to a gene; V was cut back by 5 bases and J by 6 bases. This CDR3 reads CASSDGGGGNEQFF. The CDR3, as DNA: TGCGCCAGCAGTGACGGCGGGGGGGGCAATGAGCAGTTCTTC.

This clone was seen once. The chain uses TRBV18 and TRBJ1-4, with D unclear. The V end lost 3 bases, the J end lost 0 bases, and 11 bases lay between the germline ends. Germline values: CDR1 KGHSH, CDR2 LQKENI. CDR3 length equals 16 residues. CDR3 DNA sequence: TGTGCCAGCTCACCGAGCCGACTTGCAACTAATGAAAAACTGTTTTTT. Translating it yields CASSPSRLATNEKLFF.

This clone was observed a single time. The chain recombines TRBV10-3 with TRBJ2-3; D uncertain. This CDR3 has 14 amino acids. The germline V and J ends were trimmed by 4 bases and 2 bases, with 10 bases remaining between them. Germline values: CDR1 ENHRY, CDR2 SYGVKD. CDR3 amino acids: CAISAHEDTDTQYF. The CDR3 DNA follows: TGTGCCATCAGTGCCCATGAGGACACAGATACGCAGTATTTT.

The DNA for the CDR3 is TGTGCCAGCAACCGATGGTCAACAGACGGGCAGTTCTTC. The encoded protein is CASNRWSTDGQFF. The genes are TRBV2 and TRBJ2-1; unclear D gene. Germline V lookup: CDR1 SNHLY, CDR2 FYNNEI. CDR3 length: 13 amino acids. V lost 7 bases, J lost 12 bases, and 19 bases lay in between.

V gene TRBV29-1 combines with J gene TRBJ2-3; 8 bases fit TRBD1. The CDR3 consists of 13 residues. Germline values: CDR1 SQVTM, CDR2 ANQGSEA. V dropped 3 bases and J dropped 5; count of bases not matched to a gene: 4. The DNA for the CDR3 is TGCAGCGTTGAGGACAGGGTAATAGATACGCAGTATTTT. Amino acid sequence: CSVEDRVIDTQYF.

This clone was recorded many times. V is TRBV2 and J is TRBJ2-1; TRBD1 matches 7 bases. The CDR3 is made up of 14 amino acids. V shed 4 bases, J shed 4 bases, and the junction held 4 bases outside the gene matches. The germline V gene has CDR1 SNHLY and CDR2 FYNNEI. The CDR3 DNA reads TGTGCCAGCAGTGGGGTCAGGGGGTACAATGAGCAGTTCTTC. Its translation is CASSGVRGYNEQFF.

The chain links TRBV10-3 to TRBJ1-3; D perhaps matches TRBD1 (6 bases). The CDR3 sequence is 11 residues long. Germline V gives CDR1 ENHRY, CDR2 SYGVKD. V shed 10 bases and J shed 6 bases, with 10 bases lying between them. CDR3 loop: CATRQENTIYF. The CDR3 DNA reads TGTGCCACTCGACAGGAAAACACCATATATTTT.

The chain joins TRBV19 to TRBJ1-2; D call uncertain. Trimming pared 6 bases from V and 0 bases from J, leaving 8 bases between. CDR3 length: 13 amino acids. CDR1 is LNHDA, CDR2 SQIVND, per germline (reference sequence). In DNA form, the CDR3 reads TGTGCCAGTAGCTTCAGTGCTAACTATGGCTACACCTTC. It specifies CASSFSANYGYTF.